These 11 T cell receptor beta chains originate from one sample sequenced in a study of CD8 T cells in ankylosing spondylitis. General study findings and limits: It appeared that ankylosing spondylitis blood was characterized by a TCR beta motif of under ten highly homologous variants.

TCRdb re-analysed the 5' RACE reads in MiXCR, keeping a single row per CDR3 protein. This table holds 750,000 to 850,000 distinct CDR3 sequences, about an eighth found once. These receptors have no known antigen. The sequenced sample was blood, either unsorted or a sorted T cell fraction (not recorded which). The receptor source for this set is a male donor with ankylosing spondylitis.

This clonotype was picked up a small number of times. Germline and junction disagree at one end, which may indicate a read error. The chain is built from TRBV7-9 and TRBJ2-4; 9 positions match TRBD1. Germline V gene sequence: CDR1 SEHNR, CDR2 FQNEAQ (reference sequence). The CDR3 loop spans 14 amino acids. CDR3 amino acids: CASSWGTGYEVLDF. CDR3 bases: TGTGCCAGCAGCTGGGGGACAGGGTACGAGGTATTGGACTTC. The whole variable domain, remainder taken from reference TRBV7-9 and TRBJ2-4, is DTGVSQNPRHKITKRGQNVTFRCDPISEHNRLYWYRQTLGQGPEFLTYFQNEAQLEKSRLLSDRFSAERPKGSFSTLEIQRTEQGDSAMYLCASSWGTGYEVLDFGAGTRLSVL.

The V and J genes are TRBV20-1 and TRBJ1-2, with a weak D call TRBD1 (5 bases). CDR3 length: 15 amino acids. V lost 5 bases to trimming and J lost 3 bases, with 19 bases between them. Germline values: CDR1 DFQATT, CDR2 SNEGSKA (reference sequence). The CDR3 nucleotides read TGCAGTGCTCCATGGACCCCGAGGGGTGACTATGGCTACACCTTC. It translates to CSAPWTPRGDYGYTF.

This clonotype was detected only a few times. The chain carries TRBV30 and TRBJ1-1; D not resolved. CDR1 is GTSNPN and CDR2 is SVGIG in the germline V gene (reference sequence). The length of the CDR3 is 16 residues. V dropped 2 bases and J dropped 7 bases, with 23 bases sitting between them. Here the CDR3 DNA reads TGTGCCTGGAGTTTCGCGGGGTTGCAGCGGGGTGGTGAAGCTTTCTTT. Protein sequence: CAWSFAGLQRGGEAFF.

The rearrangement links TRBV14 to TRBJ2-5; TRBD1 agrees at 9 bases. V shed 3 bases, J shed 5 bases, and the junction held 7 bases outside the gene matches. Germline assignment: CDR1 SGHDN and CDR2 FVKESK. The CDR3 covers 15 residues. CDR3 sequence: CASSHQTGGGETQYF. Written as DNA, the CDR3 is TGTGCCAGCAGCCACCAAACAGGGGGCGGGGAGACCCAGTACTTC.

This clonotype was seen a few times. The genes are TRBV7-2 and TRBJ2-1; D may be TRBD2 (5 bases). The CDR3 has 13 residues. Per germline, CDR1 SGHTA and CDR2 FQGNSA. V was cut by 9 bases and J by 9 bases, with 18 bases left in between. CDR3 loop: CASHRRLEVEQFF. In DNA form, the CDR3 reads TGTGCCAGTCATAGGAGGCTGGAGGTTGAGCAGTTCTTC.

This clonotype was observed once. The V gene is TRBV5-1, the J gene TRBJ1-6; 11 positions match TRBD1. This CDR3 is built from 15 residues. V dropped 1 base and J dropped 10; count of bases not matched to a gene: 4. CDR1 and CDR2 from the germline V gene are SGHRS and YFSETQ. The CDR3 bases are TGCGCCAGCAGCTTGTTGGGACAGGGGGACTCACCCCTCCACTTT. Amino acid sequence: CASSLLGQGDSPLHF.

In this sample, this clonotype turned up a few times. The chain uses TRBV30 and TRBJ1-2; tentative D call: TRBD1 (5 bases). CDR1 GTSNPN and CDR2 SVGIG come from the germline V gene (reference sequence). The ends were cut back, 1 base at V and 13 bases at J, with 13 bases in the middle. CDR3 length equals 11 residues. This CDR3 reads CAWSEGPVTTF. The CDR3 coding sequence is TGTGCCTGGAGTGAGGGGCCGGTGACCACCTTC.

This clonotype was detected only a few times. The CDR3 reads CSARDPQGGEKLFF. The CDR3 DNA follows: TGCAGTGCTAGAGATCCACAGGGAGGCGAAAAACTGTTTTTT. V gene TRBV20-1 combines with J gene TRBJ1-4, with a tentative D call TRBD1 (6 bases). The CDR3 totals 14 residues. Germline V gives CDR1 DFQATT, CDR2 SNEGSKA (reference sequence). V lost 0 bases to trimming and J lost 8 bases, with 13 bases between them.

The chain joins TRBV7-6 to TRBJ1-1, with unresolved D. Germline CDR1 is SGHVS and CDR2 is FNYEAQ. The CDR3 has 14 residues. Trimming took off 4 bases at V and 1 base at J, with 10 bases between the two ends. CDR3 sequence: CASSSYRTNTEAFF. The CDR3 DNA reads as TGTGCCAGCAGCTCTTACCGGACGAACACTGAAGCTTTCTTT. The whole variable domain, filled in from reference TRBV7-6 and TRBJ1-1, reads GAGVSQSPRYKVTKRGQDVALRCDPISGHVSLYWYRQALGQGPEFLTYFNYEAQQDKSGLPNDRFSAERPEGSISTLTIQRTEQRDSAMYRCASSSYRTNTEAFFGQGTRLTVV.

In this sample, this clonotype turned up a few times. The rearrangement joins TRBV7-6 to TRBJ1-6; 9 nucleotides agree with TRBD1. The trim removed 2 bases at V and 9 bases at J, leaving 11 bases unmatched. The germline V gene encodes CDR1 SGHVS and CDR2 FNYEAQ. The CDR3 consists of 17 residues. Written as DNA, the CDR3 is TGTGCCAGCAGCTTAAGACCGGGACAGGGAATCTTTTCACCCCTCCACTTT. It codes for CASSLRPGQGIFSPLHF. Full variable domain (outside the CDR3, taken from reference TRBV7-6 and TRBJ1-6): GAGVSQSPRYKVTKRGQDVALRCDPISGHVSLYWYRQALGQGPEFLTYFNYEAQQDKSGLPNDRFSAERPEGSISTLTIQRTEQRDSAMYRCASSLRPGQGIFSPLHFGNGTRLTVT.

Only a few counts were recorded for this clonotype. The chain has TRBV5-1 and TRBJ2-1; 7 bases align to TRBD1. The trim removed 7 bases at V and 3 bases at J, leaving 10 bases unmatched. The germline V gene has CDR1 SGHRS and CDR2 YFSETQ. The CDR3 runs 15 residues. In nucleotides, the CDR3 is TGCGCCAGCGGAAGTGGGACAGTCCTCTACAATGAGCAGTTCTTC. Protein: CASGSGTVLYNEQFF.